Listed here are 9 T cell receptor beta chains from one sample, sequenced in a study of T cell responses to AZD1222 COVID-19 vaccine. Assay: immunoSEQ multiplex PCR; the TCRdb copy retains only in-frame clones and omits some. The sample holds 120,000 to 150,000 clones, approximately 90% seen once. Material: peripheral blood, obtained on day 0 of AZD1222 vaccination. Receptors were obtained from an adult in good health.

This chain links TRBV7-2 with TRBJ1-2; perhaps TRBD1 as D (5 bases). The germline gives CDR1 SGHTA, CDR2 FQGNSA. The germline V and J ends were trimmed by 2 bases and 8 bases, with 21 bases remaining between them. The CDR3 covers 16 residues. This CDR3 is CASSLWIGRTGVGYTF. CDR3 coding DNA: TGTGCCAGCAGCTTATGGATCGGCCGAACGGGGGTCGGCTACACCTTC.

The gene calls are TRBV6-1 and TRBJ1-6; D unclear. Trimming shortened V by 2 bases and J by 7 bases, and 12 bases separated the two germline ends. Germline V gives CDR1 MNHNS, CDR2 SASEGT. The CDR3 has 15 residues. CDR3 sequence reads: CASSESGGPNSPLHF. DNA of the CDR3: TGTGCCAGCAGTGAATCGGGAGGCCCAAATTCACCCCTCCACTTT.

This clone was observed a few times. The CDR3, as DNA: TGCGCCAGCAGTCAATCGTCTTTGGGGGCGGGTGAGCAGTACTTC. This translates into CASSQSSLGAGEQYF. V and J are TRBV23-1 and TRBJ2-7, with D tentatively TRBD1 (6 bases). TRBV23-1 is sorted into the ORF group, with uncertain function. The CDR3 spans 15 residues. Trimming removed 0 bases at V and 7 bases at J, with 16 bases between.

The chain carries TRBV27 and TRBJ1-4; D unclear. V lost 5 bases and J 7 bases, leaving 20 bases between the germline ends. The length of the CDR3 is 16 residues. Germline V CDR1 and CDR2: MNHEY, SMNVEV (reference sequence). This chain's CDR3 is CASSERVPMFGEKLFF. In DNA form, the CDR3 reads TGTGCCAGCAGTGAACGTGTTCCAATGTTCGGTGAAAAACTGTTTTTT. The full variable domain, its missing parts supplied by reference TRBV27 and TRBJ1-4, is EAQVTQNPRYLITVTGKKLTVTCSQNMNHEYMSWYRQDPGLGLRQIYYSMNVEVTDKGDVPEGYKVSRKEKRNFPLILESPSPNQTSLYFCASSERVPMFGEKLFFGSGTQLSVL.

The chain links TRBV5-1 to TRBJ2-7; a possible D gene is TRBD1 (6 bases). The CDR3 runs to 13 residues. Germline CDR1 SGHRS, CDR2 YFSETQ. V lost 1 base, J lost 2 bases, and 7 bases lay in between. The CDR3 sequence: CASSLPGAYEQYF. For the CDR3, the DNA is TGCGCCAGCAGCTTGCCAGGGGCCTACGAGCAGTACTTC. The entire variable domain, with the rest obtained from reference TRBV5-1 and TRBJ2-7, is as follows: KAGVTQTPRYLIKTRGQQVTLSCSPISGHRSVSWYQQTPGQGLQFLFEYFSETQRNKGNFPGRFSGRQFSNSRSEMNVSTLELGDSALYLCASSLPGAYEQYFGPGTRLTVT.

The CDR3 sequence is CASSDSGRTDTQYF. The CDR3 region has the DNA TGTGCCAGCAGTGATAGCGGGAGAACAGATACGCAGTATTTT. The J gene is TRBJ2-3, the V gene TRBV2; 9 positions match TRBD2. V lost 3 bases to trimming and J lost 3 bases; unmatched junction nucleotides: 1. CDR1 and CDR2 from the germline V gene are SNHLY and FYNNEI. CDR3 size: 14 residues.

The chain carries TRBV6-5 and TRBJ1-5; unclear D gene. The germline gives CDR1 MNHEY, CDR2 SVGAGI. Trimming removed 6 bases at V and 4 bases at J, with 13 bases between. CDR3 length equals 14 residues. CDR3 amino acids: CASSDFQANQPQHF. Written as DNA, the CDR3 is TGTGCCAGCAGCGATTTCCAGGCTAATCAGCCCCAGCATTTT.

The chain couples TRBV5-1 to TRBJ2-7; 7 positions match TRBD2. V gave up 4 bases and J gave up 2 bases; unmatched junction bases: 15. Per germline, CDR1 SGHRS and CDR2 YFSETQ. The CDR3 totals 17 residues. The CDR3 sequence is CASSAKPGLDLTYEQYF. CDR3 in DNA: TGCGCCAGCAGCGCCAAGCCCGGACTAGACTTAACCTACGAGCAGTACTTC.

V usage is TRBV7-3 and J usage is TRBJ2-3; the match to TRBD2 covers 8 bases. The CDR3 totals 17 residues. With V trimmed by 4 bases and J by 2 bases, 11 bases remained unmatched. Germline V CDR1 and CDR2: SGHTA, FQGTGA. Here the CDR3 DNA reads TGTGCCAGCAGCTCCACCGGGGGTAGCGGGATCACAGATACGCAGTATTTT. Encoded protein: CASSSTGGSGITDTQYF.